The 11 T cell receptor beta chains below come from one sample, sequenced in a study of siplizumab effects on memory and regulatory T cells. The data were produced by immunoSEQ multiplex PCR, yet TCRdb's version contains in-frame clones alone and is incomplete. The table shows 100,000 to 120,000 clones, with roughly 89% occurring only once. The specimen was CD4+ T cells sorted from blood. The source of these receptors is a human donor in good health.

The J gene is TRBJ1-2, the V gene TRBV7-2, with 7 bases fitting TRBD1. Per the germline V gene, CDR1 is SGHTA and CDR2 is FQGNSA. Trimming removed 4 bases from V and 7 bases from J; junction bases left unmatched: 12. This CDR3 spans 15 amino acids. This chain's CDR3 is CASSSRGGGRVGYTF. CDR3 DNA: TGTGCCAGCAGCTCCAGGGGGGGCGGTCGTGTTGGCTACACCTTC.

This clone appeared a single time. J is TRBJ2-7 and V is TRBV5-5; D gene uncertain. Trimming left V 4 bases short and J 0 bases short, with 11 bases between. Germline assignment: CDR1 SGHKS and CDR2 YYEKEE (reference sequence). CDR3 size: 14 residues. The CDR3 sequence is CASSPIGSSYEQYF. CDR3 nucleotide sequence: TGTGCCAGCAGCCCGATTGGTAGCTCCTACGAGCAGTACTTC.

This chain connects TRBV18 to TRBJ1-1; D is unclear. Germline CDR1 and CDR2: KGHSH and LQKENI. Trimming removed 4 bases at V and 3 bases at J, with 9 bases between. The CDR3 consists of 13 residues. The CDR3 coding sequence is TGTGCCAGCTCACTCCCAGAGGACACTGAAGCTTTCTTT. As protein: CASSLPEDTEAFF.

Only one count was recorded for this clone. The CDR3 sequence is CASSDRGSGNTIYF. Written as DNA, the CDR3 is TGTGCCAGCAGCGACAGGGGTTCTGGAAACACCATATATTTT. This chain joins TRBV9 and TRBJ1-3; 7 bases align to TRBD1. Germline V gives CDR1 SGDLS, CDR2 YYNGEE. The CDR3 covers 14 residues. The trim removed 3 bases at V and 1 base at J, leaving 1 base unmatched.

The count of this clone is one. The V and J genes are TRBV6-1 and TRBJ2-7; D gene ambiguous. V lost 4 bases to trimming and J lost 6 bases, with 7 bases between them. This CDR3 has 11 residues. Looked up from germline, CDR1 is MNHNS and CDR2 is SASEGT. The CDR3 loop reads CASSAVFEQYF. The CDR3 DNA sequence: TGTGCCAGCAGTGCCGTTTTCGAGCAGTACTTC.

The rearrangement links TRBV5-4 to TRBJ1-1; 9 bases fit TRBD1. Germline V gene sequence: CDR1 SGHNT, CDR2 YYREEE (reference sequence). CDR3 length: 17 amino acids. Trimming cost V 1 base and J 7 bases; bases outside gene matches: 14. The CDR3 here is CASSLKRATGGEGEAFF. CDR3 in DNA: TGTGCCAGCAGCTTGAAGCGGGCGACAGGGGGAGAAGGTGAAGCTTTCTTT.

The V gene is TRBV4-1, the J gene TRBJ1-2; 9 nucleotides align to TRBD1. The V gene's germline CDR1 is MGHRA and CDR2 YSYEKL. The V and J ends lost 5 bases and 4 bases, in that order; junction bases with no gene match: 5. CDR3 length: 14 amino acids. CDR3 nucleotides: TGCGCCAGCAGCTCCCCGGGACAGGGCTATGGCTACACCTTC. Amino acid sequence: CASSSPGQGYGYTF.

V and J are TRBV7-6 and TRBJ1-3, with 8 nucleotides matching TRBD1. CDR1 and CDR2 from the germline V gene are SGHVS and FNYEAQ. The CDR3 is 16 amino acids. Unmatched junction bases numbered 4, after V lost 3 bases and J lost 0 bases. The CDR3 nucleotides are TGTGCCAGCAGCTTTGGACAGGGCTACTCTGGAAACACCATATATTTT. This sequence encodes CASSFGQGYSGNTIYF.

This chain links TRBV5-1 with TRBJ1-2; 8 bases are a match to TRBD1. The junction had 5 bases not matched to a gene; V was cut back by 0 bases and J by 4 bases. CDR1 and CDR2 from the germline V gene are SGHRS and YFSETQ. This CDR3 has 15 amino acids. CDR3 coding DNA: TGCGCCAGCAGCTTGGAGACAGGGGTCACCTATGGCTACACCTTC. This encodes CASSLETGVTYGYTF.

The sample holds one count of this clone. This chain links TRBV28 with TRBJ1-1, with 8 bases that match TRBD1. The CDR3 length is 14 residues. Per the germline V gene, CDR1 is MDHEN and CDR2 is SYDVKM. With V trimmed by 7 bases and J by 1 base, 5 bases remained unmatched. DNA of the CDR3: TGTGCCAGCAAGCAGGGGGCAGGGAACACTGAAGCTTTCTTT. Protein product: CASKQGAGNTEAFF.

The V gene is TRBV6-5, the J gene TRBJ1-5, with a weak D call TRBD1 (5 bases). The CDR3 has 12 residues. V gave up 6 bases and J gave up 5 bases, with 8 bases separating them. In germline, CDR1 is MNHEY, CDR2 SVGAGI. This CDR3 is CASSDRYQPQHF. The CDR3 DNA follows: TGTGCCAGCAGCGACAGATATCAGCCCCAGCATTTT.